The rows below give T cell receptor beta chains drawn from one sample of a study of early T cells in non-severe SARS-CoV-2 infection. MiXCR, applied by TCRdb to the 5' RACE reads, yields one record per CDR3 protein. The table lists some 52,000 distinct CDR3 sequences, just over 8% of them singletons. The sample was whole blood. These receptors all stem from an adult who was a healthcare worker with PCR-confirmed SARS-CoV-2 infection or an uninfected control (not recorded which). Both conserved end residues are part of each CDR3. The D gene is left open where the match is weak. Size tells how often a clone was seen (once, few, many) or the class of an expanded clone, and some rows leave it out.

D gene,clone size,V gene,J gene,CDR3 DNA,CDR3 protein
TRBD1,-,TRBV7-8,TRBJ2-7,TGTGCCAGCAGCTCCCGGACAGGCCCCTACGAGCAGTACTTC,CASSSRTGPYEQYF
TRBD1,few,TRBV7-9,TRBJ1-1,TGTGCCAGCCCGGGACAGGGTGCCCTTTTCTCTGAAGCTTTCTTT,CASPGQGALFSEAFF
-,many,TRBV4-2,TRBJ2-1,TGTGCCAGCAGCCAAGATGTCCTAGCCGGGAATGAGCAGTTCTTC,CASSQDVLAGNEQFF
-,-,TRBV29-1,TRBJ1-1,TGCAGCGCCTTTTGGGGGAACACTGAAGCTTTCTTT,CSAFWGNTEAFF
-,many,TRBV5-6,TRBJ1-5,TGTGCCAGCAGCTTGGAGCTGAGGGACTATCAGCCCCAGCATTTT,CASSLELRDYQPQHF
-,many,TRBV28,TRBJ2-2,TGTGCCAGCACATTAAACACCGGGGAGCTGTTTTTT,CASTLNTGELFF
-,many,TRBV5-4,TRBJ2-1,TGTGCCAGCAGCTTGGACTGGGTTGCTTCCAATGAGCAGTTCTTC,CASSLDWVASNEQFF
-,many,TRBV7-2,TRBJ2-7,TGTGCCAGCAGCGCACGGGGGAGACAGTCCTACGAGCAGTACTTC,CASSARGRQSYEQYF
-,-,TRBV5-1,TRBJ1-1,TGCGCCAGCAGCTTGGAGCCGAGAGAGAGGACTGAAGCTTTCTTT,CASSLEPRERTEAFF
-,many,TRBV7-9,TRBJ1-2,TGTGCCAGCAGCTTAGTTCCCGGCTCGGTATATGGCTACACCTTC,CASSLVPGSVYGYTF
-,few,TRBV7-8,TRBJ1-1,TGTGCCAGCAGCTTAGAGGGGAACAGAATGAGCACTGAAGCTTTCTTT,CASSLEGNRMSTEAFF
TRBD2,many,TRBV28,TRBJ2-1,TGTGCCAGCAGTTTAGAAACCGGAACAGCGGGGGTTCCGCAGTTCTTC,CASSLETGTAGVPQFF
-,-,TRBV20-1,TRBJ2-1,TGCAGTGCTAGTCGGAGACTATCTGGCCCCTACAATGAGCAGTTCTTC,CSASRRLSGPYNEQFF
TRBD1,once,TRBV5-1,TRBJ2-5,TGCGCCACAGGGACAGGGTGGCAAGAGACCCAGTACTTC,CATGTGWQETQYF
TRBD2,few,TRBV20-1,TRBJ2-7,TGCAGTGCTAGAGAGGCTAGCGGACCCAAATACGAGCAGTACTTC,CSAREASGPKYEQYF
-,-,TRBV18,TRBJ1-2,TGTGCCAGCTCGCTGATGAGCTATGGCTACACCTTC,CASSLMSYGYTF
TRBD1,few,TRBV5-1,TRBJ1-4,TGCGCCAGCAGCCGGACAGGATCGAATGAAAAACTGTTTTTT,CASSRTGSNEKLFF
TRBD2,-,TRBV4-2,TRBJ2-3,TGTGCCAGCAGCCAAGCTAGCGGGTCTAGCACAGATACGCAGTATTTT,CASSQASGSSTDTQYF
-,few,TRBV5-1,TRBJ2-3,TGCGCCAGCAGCCCCCCGGCCCTGAGCACAGATACGCAGTATTTT,CASSPPALSTDTQYF
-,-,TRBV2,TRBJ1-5,TGTGCCAGCAGTGGGCAGGGGATTGGCAATCAGCCCCAGCATTTT,CASSGQGIGNQPQHF
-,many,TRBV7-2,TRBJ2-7,TGTGCCAGCAGCCTCCCCGGCAGCTCCTACGAGCAGTACTTC,CASSLPGSSYEQYF
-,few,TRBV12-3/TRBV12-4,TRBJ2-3,TGTGCCAGCAGTTTAGATCCGGGGGCGCGCACAGATACGCAGTATTTT,CASSLDPGARTDTQYF
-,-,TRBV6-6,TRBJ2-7,TGTGCCAGCAGTTACTCAGGGGGTCAGTCCTACGAGCAGTACTTC,CASSYSGGQSYEQYF
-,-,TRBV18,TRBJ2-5,TGTGCCAGCTCGCTCGGGGGCAGAGAGACCCAGTACTTC,CASSLGGRETQYF
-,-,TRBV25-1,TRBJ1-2,TGTGCCAGCAGTGCCAGAACACTCTACACCTTC,CASSARTLYTF
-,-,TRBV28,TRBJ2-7,TGTGCCAGCAGTCGGGGACGGATCTACGAGCAGTACTTC,CASSRGRIYEQYF
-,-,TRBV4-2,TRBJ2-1,TGTGCCAGCAGCCGGGTGACGGATTACAATGAGCAGTTCTTC,CASSRVTDYNEQFF
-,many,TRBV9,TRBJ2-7,TGTGCCAGCAGCGTTAGGCCCCTAGGTGAGCAGTACTTC,CASSVRPLGEQYF
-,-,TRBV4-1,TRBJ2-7,TGCGCCAGCAGCCATCGTGACAGGTACTACGAGCAGTACTTC,CASSHRDRYYEQYF
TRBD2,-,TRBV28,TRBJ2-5,TGTGCCAGCAGTTTCCATAGCGGGTCAGAGACCCAGTACTTC,CASSFHSGSETQYF
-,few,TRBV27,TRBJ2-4,TGTGCCAGCAGTCGAACCCTGACAGGAGATCCGCACATTCAGTACTTC,CASSRTLTGDPHIQYF
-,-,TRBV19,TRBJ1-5,TGTGCCAGTACCCCTGCGAGGGCCTCGGGCAATCAGCCCCAGCATTTT,CASTPARASGNQPQHF
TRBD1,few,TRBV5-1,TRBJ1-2,TGCGCCAGCAGCCAGACCGCAGGGGGTTATGGCTACACCTTC,CASSQTAGGYGYTF
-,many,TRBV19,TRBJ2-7,TGTGCCAGTAGTATCAAAGGCAGCTACTACGAGCAGTACTTC,CASSIKGSYYEQYF
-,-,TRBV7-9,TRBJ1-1,TGTGCCAGCAGCTTAGCCGGAGTTCTGTTCACTGAAGCTTTCTTT,CASSLAGVLFTEAFF
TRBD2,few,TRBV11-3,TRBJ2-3,TGTGCCAGCAGCTTAGACGGACTAGCGGCAAGCACAGATACGCAGTATTTT,CASSLDGLAASTDTQYF
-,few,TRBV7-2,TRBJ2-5,TGTGCCAGCAGCTTAGTTAGGGGGACCCAGTACTTC,CASSLVRGTQYF
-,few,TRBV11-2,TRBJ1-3,TGTGCCAGCAGCTTAGGGCTCAGGGGAAGCTCTGGAAACACCATATATTTT,CASSLGLRGSSGNTIYF
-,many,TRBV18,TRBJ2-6,TGTGCCAGCCGACCGGGGGGACAGATCTCTGGGGCCAACGTCCTGACTTTC,CASRPGGQISGANVLTF
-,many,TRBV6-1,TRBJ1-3,TGTGCCAGCAGTGAACAGAACGGCTCTGGAAACACCATATATTTT,CASSEQNGSGNTIYF
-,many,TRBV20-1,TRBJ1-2,TGCAGTGCGTACACAGGGTCTTTAGACTATGGCTACACCTTC,CSAYTGSLDYGYTF
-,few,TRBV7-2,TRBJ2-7,TGTGCCAGCAGCTTAGACCAGCCAGGGCTAGGAGAGCAGTACTTC,CASSLDQPGLGEQYF
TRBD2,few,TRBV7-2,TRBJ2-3,TGTGCCAGCAGCTTAGCCGGGGGGAGAGGCACAGATACGCAGTATTTT,CASSLAGGRGTDTQYF
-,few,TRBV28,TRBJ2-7,TGTGCCAGCAGTCCAGAACAGGACCCCGTATTCTACGAGCAGTACTTC,CASSPEQDPVFYEQYF
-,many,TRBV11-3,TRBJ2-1,TGTGCCAGCAGCCCGGGGCAGATTGCTGAGTTCTTC,CASSPGQIAEFF
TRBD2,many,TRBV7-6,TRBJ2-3,TGTGCCAGCACCGATAAATACGCGCGGGGGGGCCGGGATACGCAGTATTTT,CASTDKYARGGRDTQYF
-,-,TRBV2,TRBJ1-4,TGTGCCAGCAGTGCAGACAGGACCACTAATGAAAAACTGTTTTTT,CASSADRTTNEKLFF
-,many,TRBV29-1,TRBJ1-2,TGCAGCGTTGAGGATTTCTATGGCTACACCTTC,CSVEDFYGYTF
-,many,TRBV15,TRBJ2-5,TGTGCCACCAGCAGAGCCGCCGATGGAAGAGCAGGGAAGACCCAGTACTTC,CATSRAADGRAGKTQYF
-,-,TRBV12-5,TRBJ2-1,TGTGCTAGTGGCCCCGGGCCCGGCCTCTACTACAATGAGCAGTTCTTC,CASGPGPGLYYNEQFF
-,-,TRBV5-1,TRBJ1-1,TGCGCCAGCAGCTCCCGGCTGGGGAGCCTGACTTTCTTT,CASSSRLGSLTFF
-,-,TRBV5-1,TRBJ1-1,TGCGCCAGCAGCTTGGGGGACGGGAACACTGAAGCTTTCTTT,CASSLGDGNTEAFF
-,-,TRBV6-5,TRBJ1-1,TGTGCCAGCAGTCCCCTCCCCCGCGGGGGTAAAAACACTGAAGCTTTCTTT,CASSPLPRGGKNTEAFF
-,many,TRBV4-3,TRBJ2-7,TGCGCCAGCAGCCGGGACTCTCGCTCCTACGAGCAGTACTTC,CASSRDSRSYEQYF
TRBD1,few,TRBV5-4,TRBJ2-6,TGTGCCAGCAGCTCCCGGGACAGGGAAACTGGGGCCAACGTCCTGACTTTC,CASSSRDRETGANVLTF
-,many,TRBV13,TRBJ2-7,TGTGCCAGCAGCTTTAATGTCAGGGCTTACGAGCAGTACTTC,CASSFNVRAYEQYF
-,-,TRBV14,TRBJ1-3,TGTGCCAGCAGTCCCGACCTACCAGGGTCTGGAAACACCATATATTTT,CASSPDLPGSGNTIYF
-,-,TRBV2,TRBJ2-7,TGTGCCAGTCTAGAAACCTACGAGCAGTACTTC,CASLETYEQYF
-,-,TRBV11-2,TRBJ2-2,TGTGCCAGCAGTTCCGACAGGAACACCGGGGAGCTGTTTTTT,CASSSDRNTGELFF
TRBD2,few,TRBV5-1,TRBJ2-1,TGCGCCAGCAGCGTATCCGGGACTAGGAACAATGAGCAGTTCTTC,CASSVSGTRNNEQFF